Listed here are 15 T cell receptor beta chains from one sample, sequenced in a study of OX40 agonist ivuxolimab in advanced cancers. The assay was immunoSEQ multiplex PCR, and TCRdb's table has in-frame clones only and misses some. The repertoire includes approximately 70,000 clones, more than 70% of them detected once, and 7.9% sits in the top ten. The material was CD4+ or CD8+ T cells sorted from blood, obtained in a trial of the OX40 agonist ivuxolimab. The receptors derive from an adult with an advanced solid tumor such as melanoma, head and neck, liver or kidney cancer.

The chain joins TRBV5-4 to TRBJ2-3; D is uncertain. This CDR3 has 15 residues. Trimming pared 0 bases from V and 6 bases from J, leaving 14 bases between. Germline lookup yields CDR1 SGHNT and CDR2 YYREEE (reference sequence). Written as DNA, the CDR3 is TGTGCCAGCAGCTTGGGAGCTAGGGAATGGGATACGCAGTATTTT. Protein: CASSLGAREWDTQYF. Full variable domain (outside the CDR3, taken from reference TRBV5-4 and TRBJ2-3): ETGVTQSPTHLIKTRGQQVTLRCSSQSGHNTVSWYQQALGQGPQFIFQYYREEENGRGNFPPRFSGLQFPNYSSELNVNALELDDSALYLCASSLGAREWDTQYFGPGTRLTVL.

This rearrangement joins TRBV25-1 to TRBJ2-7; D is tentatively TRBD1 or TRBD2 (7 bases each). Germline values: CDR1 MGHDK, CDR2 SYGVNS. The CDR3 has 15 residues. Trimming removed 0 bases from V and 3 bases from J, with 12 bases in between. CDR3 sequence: CASSEYGGTVYEQYF. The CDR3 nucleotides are TGTGCCAGCAGTGAATACGGGGGGACAGTCTACGAGCAGTACTTC.

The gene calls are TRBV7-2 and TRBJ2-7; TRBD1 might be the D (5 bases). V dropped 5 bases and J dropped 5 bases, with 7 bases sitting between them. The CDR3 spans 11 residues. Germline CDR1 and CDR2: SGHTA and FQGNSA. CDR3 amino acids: CASSLTDEQYF. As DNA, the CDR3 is TGTGCCAGCAGCCTGACAGACGAGCAGTACTTC.

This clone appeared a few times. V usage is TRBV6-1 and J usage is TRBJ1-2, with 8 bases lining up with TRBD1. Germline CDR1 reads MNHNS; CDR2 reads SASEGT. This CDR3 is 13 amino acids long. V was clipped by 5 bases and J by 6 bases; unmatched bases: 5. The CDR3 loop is CASSPRGRDGYTF. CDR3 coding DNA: TGTGCCAGCAGTCCCAGGGGGCGCGATGGCTACACCTTC.

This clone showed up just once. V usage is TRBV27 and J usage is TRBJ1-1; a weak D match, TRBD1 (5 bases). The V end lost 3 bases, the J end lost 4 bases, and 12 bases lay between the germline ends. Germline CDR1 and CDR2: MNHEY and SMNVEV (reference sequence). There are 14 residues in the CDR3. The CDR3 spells CASSFGGRLTEAFF. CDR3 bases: TGTGCCAGCAGTTTTGGGGGACGGCTCACTGAAGCTTTCTTT.

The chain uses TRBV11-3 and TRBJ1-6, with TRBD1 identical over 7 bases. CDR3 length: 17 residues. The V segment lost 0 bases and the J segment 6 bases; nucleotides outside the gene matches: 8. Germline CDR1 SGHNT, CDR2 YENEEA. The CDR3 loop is CASSLDHGTALNSPLHF. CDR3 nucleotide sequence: TGTGCCAGCAGCTTAGATCACGGGACAGCCCTTAATTCACCCCTCCACTTT. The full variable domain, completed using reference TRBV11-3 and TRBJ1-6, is EAGVVQSPRYKIIEKKQPVAFWCNPISGHNTLYWYLQNLGQGPELLIRYENEEAVDDSQLPKDRFSAERLKGVDSTLKIQPAELGDSAVYLCASSLDHGTALNSPLHFGNGTRLTVT.

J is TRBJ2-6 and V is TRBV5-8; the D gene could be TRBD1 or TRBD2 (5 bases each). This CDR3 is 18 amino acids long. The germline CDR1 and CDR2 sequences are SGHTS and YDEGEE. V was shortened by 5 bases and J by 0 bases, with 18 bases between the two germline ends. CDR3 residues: CASSGTGTVSSGANVLTF. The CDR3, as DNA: TGTGCCAGCAGTGGGACCGGGACGGTGAGCTCTGGGGCCAACGTCCTGACTTTC. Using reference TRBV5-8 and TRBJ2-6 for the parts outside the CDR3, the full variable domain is EAGVTQSPTHLIKTRGQQATLRCSPISGHTSVYWYQQALGLGLQFLLWYDEGEERNRGNFPPRFSGRQFPNYSSELNVNALELEDSALYLCASSGTGTVSSGANVLTFGAGSRLTVL.

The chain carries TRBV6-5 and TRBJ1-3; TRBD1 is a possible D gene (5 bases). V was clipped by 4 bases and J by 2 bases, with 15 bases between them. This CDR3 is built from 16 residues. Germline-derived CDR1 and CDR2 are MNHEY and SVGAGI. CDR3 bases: TGTGCCAGCAGTTGGGGACCCGTCGGTACTGGAAACACCATATATTTT. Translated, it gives CASSWGPVGTGNTIYF.

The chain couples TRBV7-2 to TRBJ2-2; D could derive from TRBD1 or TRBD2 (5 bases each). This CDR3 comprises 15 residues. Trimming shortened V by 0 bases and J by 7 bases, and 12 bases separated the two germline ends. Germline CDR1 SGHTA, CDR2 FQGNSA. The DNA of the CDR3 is TGTGCCAGCAGCTTAGCGAGGGGTTCCGACGGGGAGCTGTTTTTT. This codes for CASSLARGSDGELFF.

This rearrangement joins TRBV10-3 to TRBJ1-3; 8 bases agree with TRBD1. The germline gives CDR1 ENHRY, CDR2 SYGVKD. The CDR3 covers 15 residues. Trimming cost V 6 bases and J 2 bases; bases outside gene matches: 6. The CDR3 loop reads CAISGQGLPGNTIYF. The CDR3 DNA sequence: TGTGCCATCAGCGGACAGGGTTTGCCTGGAAACACCATATATTTT.

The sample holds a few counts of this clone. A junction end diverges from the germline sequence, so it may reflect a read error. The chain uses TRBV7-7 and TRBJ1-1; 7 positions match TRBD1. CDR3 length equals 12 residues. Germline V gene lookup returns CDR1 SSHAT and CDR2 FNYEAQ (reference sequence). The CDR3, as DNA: TGTGCTAGCAGCCCCGGGGGACAGGAAGCTTTCTTT. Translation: CASSPGGQEAFF. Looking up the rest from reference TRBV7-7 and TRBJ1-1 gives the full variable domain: GAGVSQSPRYKVTKRGQDVTLRCDPISSHATLYWYQQALGQGPEFLTYFNYEAQPDKSGLPSDRFSAERPEGSISTLTIQRTEQRDSAMYRCASSPGGQEAFFGQGTRLTVV.

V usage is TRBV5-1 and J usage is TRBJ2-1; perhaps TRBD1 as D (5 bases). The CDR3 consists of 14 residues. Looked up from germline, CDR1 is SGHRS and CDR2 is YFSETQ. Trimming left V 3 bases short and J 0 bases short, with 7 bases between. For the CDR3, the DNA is TGCGCCAGCAGCTCCACAGGCTCCTACAATGAGCAGTTCTTC. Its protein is CASSSTGSYNEQFF.

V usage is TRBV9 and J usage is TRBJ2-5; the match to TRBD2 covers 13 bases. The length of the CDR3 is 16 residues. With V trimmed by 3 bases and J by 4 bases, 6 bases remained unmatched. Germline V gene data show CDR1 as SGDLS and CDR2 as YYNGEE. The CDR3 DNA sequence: TGTGCCAGCAGCGAGGGACTAGCGGGGTATATAGAGACCCAGTACTTC. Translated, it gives CASSEGLAGYIETQYF.

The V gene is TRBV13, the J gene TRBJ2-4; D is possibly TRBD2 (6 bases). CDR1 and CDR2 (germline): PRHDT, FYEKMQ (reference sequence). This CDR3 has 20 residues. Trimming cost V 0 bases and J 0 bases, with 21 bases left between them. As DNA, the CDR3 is TGTGCCAGCAGCTTAGGCCTTGGCTCCTGGAGGGGCCTAGCCAAAAACATTCAGTACTTC. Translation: CASSLGLGSWRGLAKNIQYF.

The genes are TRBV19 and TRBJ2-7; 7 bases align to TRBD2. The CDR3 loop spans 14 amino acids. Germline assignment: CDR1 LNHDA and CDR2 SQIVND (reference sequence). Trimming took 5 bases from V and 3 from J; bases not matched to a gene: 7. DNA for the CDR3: TGTGCCAGTAGTTTCCCGGGGAGGGACTACGAGCAGTACTTC. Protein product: CASSFPGRDYEQYF.